One and the same sample provided the 19 T cell receptor beta chains below, sequenced in a study of shared clonotypes between healthy human individuals. Sequencing used immunoSEQ multiplex PCR; TCRdb keeps in-frame clones, though not all of them. The data contain 150,000 to 200,000 clones, 65% to 70% of them singletons. The sequencing input was memory CD4+ T cells sorted from blood. Specified subset: CD45RA-negative fraction. The receptors shown here come from a man aged 25-40 years in good health.

By sample share, this clone is medium-sized. This chain connects TRBV19 to TRBJ2-1; 8 nucleotides match TRBD2. Germline trimming cut 6 bases from V and 3 bases from J; bases unmatched to any gene: 7. CDR1 and CDR2 from the germline V gene are LNHDA and SQIVND (reference sequence). This CDR3 region has 15 residues. CDR3 coding DNA: TGTGCCAGTAGATTCGCGGGAGGTCACTACAATGAGCAGTTCTTC. It encodes CASRFAGGHYNEQFF.

The V gene is TRBV5-8, the J gene TRBJ1-2; tentatively, D is TRBD1 (5 bases). Trimming removed 3 bases from V and 9 bases from J, with 18 bases in between. This CDR3 has 14 amino acids. The germline CDR1 and CDR2 sequences are SGHTS and YDEGEE. CDR3: CASSYDSLLYRYTF. The CDR3, as DNA: TGTGCCAGCAGCTATGACAGCTTACTCTACCGCTACACCTTC.

The chain links TRBV9 to TRBJ2-1, with 11 bases lining up with TRBD2. V trimming: 5 bases; J trimming: 12 bases; junction bases outside the gene matches: 16. The CDR3 contains 16 residues. CDR1 and CDR2 (germline): SGDLS, YYNGEE. The CDR3 DNA reads as TGTGCCAGCAGTGGGGCAGAGACTAGCGGGGCCTCGGGGCAGTTCTTC. Its protein is CASSGAETSGASGQFF.

The V gene is TRBV2, the J gene TRBJ2-4; 7 nucleotides line up with TRBD2. V was clipped by 6 bases and J by 11 bases; unmatched bases: 10. The CDR3 loop spans 13 amino acids. Germline V CDR1 and CDR2: SNHLY, FYNNEI. The CDR3, as DNA: TGTGCCAGCAGCCCCCCCCTCCGGGAGGTTCAGTACTTC. Its translation is CASSPPLREVQYF.

The genes are TRBV12-5 and TRBJ1-5; 7 bases are a match to TRBD1. The length of the CDR3 is 13 residues. The ends lost 1 base at V and 6 bases at J; junction bases unmatched: 0. Germline CDR1 and CDR2: LGHNT and FRNRAP. This CDR3 reads CASGLDRGQPQHF. Here the CDR3 DNA reads TGTGCTAGTGGTTTGGACAGGGGTCAGCCCCAGCATTTT.

V gene TRBV7-2 combines with J gene TRBJ2-7; 10 bases align to TRBD2. The trim removed 6 bases at V and 1 base at J, leaving 6 bases unmatched. The V gene's germline CDR1 is SGHTA and CDR2 FQGNSA. CDR3 length: 15 residues. The chain's CDR3 is CASSIGLAASYEQYF. In DNA, the CDR3 is TGTGCCAGCAGTATAGGACTAGCGGCTTCCTACGAGCAGTACTTC.

J is TRBJ2-4 and V is TRBV19; 7 bases are a match to TRBD1. The V gene's germline CDR1 is LNHDA and CDR2 SQIVND (reference sequence). With V trimmed by 4 bases and J by 4 bases, 4 bases remained unmatched. CDR3 length: 14 amino acids. DNA of the CDR3: TGTGCCAGTAGTAATCCGGGACAGAAAAACATTCAGTACTTC. It is translated as CASSNPGQKNIQYF.

CDR3 DNA: TGTGCCAGCAGCCCGTACCGGAACGATAGCAATCAGCCCCAGCATTTT. Encoded protein: CASSPYRNDSNQPQHF. The chain joins TRBV7-9 to TRBJ1-5; D gene unclear. V lost 5 bases and J 0 bases, leaving 14 bases between the germline ends. Germline loops: CDR1 SEHNR, CDR2 FQNEAQ (reference sequence). This CDR3 contains 16 residues.

This clone was observed a few times. This rearrangement joins TRBV10-1 to TRBJ2-7; D remains unclear. CDR1 WNHNN and CDR2 SYGVQD come from the germline V gene (reference sequence). Trimming removed 2 bases from V and 9 bases from J, with 11 bases in between. There are 12 residues in the CDR3. CDR3: CASSEAGGGQYF. In DNA, the CDR3 is TGCGCCAGCAGTGAGGCAGGTGGTGGGCAGTACTTC.

The V gene is TRBV5-4, the J gene TRBJ1-1; D unclear. The CDR3 is made up of 14 amino acids. Between the trimmed V and J ends, which lost 3 bases and 3 bases, there was a span of 12 bases. Germline CDR1 is SGHNT and CDR2 is YYREEE (reference sequence). CDR3 nucleotides: TGTGCCAGCAGCTCCCGGACCAGTTACACTGAAGCTTTCTTT. This encodes CASSSRTSYTEAFF. Looking up the rest from reference TRBV5-4 and TRBJ1-1 gives the full variable domain: ETGVTQSPTHLIKTRGQQVTLRCSSQSGHNTVSWYQQALGQGPQFIFQYYREEENGRGNFPPRFSGLQFPNYSSELNVNALELDDSALYLCASSSRTSYTEAFFGQGTRLTVV.

The chain recombines TRBV15 with TRBJ1-1; a possible D gene is TRBD1 (6 bases). The germline V gene has CDR1 LNHNV and CDR2 YYDKDF (reference sequence). V shed 0 bases and J shed 5 bases, with 22 bases lying between them. The CDR3 spans 18 residues. Here the CDR3 reads CATSRDKRTGPARTEAFF. Here the CDR3 DNA reads TGTGCCACCAGCAGAGATAAGAGAACAGGGCCAGCCAGGACTGAAGCTTTCTTT.

V usage is TRBV6-9 and J usage is TRBJ2-7; D is ambiguous. V lost 6 bases and J 1 base, leaving 10 bases between the germline ends. Germline CDR1 MNHGY, CDR2 SVAAGI. The CDR3 length is 13 residues. In DNA, the CDR3 is TGTGCCAGCAGCGTAAGAAATTCCTACGAGCAGTACTTC. The encoded protein is CASSVRNSYEQYF.

V usage is TRBV28 and J usage is TRBJ2-4; TRBD1 matches 10 bases. Germline CDR1 reads MDHEN; CDR2 reads SYDVKM. The CDR3 length is 14 residues. The J segment lost 9 bases and the V segment lost 5 bases, leaving 7 bases of the junction unmatched. In DNA, the CDR3 is TGTGCCAGCAGTCCCGGGACAGGGGTCGGCATTCAGTACTTC. It translates to CASSPGTGVGIQYF.

This clone was counted a few times. This chain links TRBV6-1 with TRBJ1-3, with D tentatively TRBD1 (5 bases). Trimming removed 5 bases from V and 0 bases from J, with 11 bases in between. Germline V gene data show CDR1 as MNHNS and CDR2 as SASEGT. The CDR3 has 15 residues. CDR3 in amino acids: CASSQLDISGNTIYF. The CDR3 coding sequence is TGTGCCAGCAGTCAATTGGACATCTCTGGAAACACCATATATTTT.

The chain is built from TRBV9 and TRBJ2-2; TRBD1 aligns across 8 bases. V dropped 0 bases and J dropped 7; count of bases not matched to a gene: 5. Germline lookup yields CDR1 SGDLS and CDR2 YYNGEE. The CDR3 runs 15 residues. The DNA for the CDR3 is TGTGCCAGCAGCGTAGGGACAGGGAGGAGCGGGGAGCTGTTTTTT. Amino acid sequence: CASSVGTGRSGELFF.

V and J are TRBV5-1 and TRBJ2-7; 8 nucleotides line up with TRBD1. Germline lookup yields CDR1 SGHRS and CDR2 YFSETQ. The V gene end was trimmed by 4 bases and the J gene end by 2 bases; junction bases not matched to a gene: 2. The CDR3 contains 13 residues. CDR3 in amino acids: CASSQGQAYEQYF. In DNA, the CDR3 is TGCGCCAGCAGCCAGGGACAGGCCTACGAGCAGTACTTC.

This clone was observed once. The CDR3 nucleotides read TGTGCCAGCAGCTTCGTAGCCTCTGAGCAGTACTTC. Translating it yields CASSFVASEQYF. V gene TRBV7-9 combines with J gene TRBJ2-7; no definite D call. The CDR3 contains 12 residues. Germline values: CDR1 SEHNR, CDR2 FQNEAQ (reference sequence). V was clipped by 3 bases and J by 7 bases, with 10 bases between them.

Note on this clone: This sample includes further DNA sequences coding for the same CDR3. This chain joins TRBV5-1 and TRBJ2-3, with TRBD1 as a possible D gene (5 bases). V lost 0 bases, J lost 5 bases, and 10 bases lay in between. Germline-derived CDR1 and CDR2 are SGHRS and YFSETQ. The CDR3 totals 14 residues. As DNA, the CDR3 is TGCGCCAGCAGCTTGGGCCAGGGCCTAGATACGCAGTATTTT. Protein sequence: CASSLGQGLDTQYF.

This chain connects TRBV7-3 to TRBJ1-1; 8 bases align to TRBD1. V dropped 5 bases and J dropped 1; count of bases not matched to a gene: 12. CDR1 and CDR2 from the germline V gene are SGHTA and FQGTGA. This CDR3 is built from 17 residues. The CDR3, as DNA: TGTGCCAGCAGCCCGACGGGTGGGACAGGAAAGAACACTGAAGCTTTCTTT. Its translation: CASSPTGGTGKNTEAFF.